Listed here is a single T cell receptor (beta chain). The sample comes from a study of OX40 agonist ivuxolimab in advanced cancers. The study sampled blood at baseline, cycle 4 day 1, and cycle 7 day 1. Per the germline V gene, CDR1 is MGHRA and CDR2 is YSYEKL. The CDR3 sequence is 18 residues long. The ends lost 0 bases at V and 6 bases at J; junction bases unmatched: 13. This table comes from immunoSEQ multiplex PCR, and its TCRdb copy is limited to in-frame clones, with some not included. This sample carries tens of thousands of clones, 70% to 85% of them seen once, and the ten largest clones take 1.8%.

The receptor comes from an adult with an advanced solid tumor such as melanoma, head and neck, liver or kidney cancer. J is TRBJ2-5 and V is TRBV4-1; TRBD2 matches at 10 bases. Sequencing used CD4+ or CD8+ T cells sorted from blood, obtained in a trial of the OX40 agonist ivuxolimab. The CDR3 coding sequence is TGCGCCAGCAGCCAAGAACAGACCGCAGCGGGAGGGGCAAAGACCCAGTACTTC. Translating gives CASSQEQTAAGGAKTQYF.